This T cell receptor (beta chain) came from a study of T cell responses to AZD1222 COVID-19 vaccine. Produced via immunoSEQ multiplex PCR; TCRdb's table is partial and in-frame only. The repertoire consists of more than 150,000 clones, with about 91% occurring once and the leading ten covering less than 0.55%. General study findings and limits: Donors, mostly white British, included more females; clonal diversity was possibly underestimated. It was only 6 or 7 AZD1222 recipients who were seropositive at baseline.

This clone was observed a few times. Antigen unknown. Germline CDR1 is SGHVS and CDR2 is FQNEAQ. V lost 7 bases and J lost 4; bases outside the gene matches: 8. This CDR3 has 14 residues. This sequence was found in an adult in good health. The sample in question was peripheral blood, obtained on day 0 of AZD1222 vaccination. This chain links TRBV7-8 with TRBJ2-7, with 9 bases aligning to TRBD1. In DNA, the CDR3 is TGTGCCAGCATGGGGACAGGGCGCGGATACGAGCAGTACTTC. It codes for CASMGTGRGYEQYF.